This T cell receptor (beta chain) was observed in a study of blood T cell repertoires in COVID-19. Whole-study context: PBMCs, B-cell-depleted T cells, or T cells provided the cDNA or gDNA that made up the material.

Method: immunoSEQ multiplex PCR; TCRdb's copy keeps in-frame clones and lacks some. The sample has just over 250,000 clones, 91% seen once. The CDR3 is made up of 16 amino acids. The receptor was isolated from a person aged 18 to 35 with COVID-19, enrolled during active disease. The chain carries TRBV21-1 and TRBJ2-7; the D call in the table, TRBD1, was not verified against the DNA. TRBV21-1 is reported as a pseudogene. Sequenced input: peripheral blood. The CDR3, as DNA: TGTGCCAGCAGCAAAGTTCGGGACAGGGTGCCTTACGAGCAGTACTTC. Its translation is CASSKVRDRVPYEQYF.